Included here is one T cell receptor beta chain sequence, with context. The data are from a study of blood T cell repertoires in COVID-19. Clinical history reported by participants formed the basis on which cohorts were assigned. All exposed participants met a person with COVID-19 within 2 weeks before entering the study. The germline CDR1 and CDR2 sequences are KGHDR and SFDVKD. Trimming removed 4 bases from V and 7 bases from J; junction bases left unmatched: 15. CDR3 length: 19 residues. In the authors' workflow: Reference gene primer amplification gave estimated nucleated cell counts. Sequencing used immunoSEQ multiplex PCR; TCRdb keeps in-frame clones, though not all of them. V and J calls and clone size come straight from that table; D and trimming were deduced from the DNA. The table includes a few hundred thousand clones, about nine tenths detected once.

This chain links TRBV24-1 with TRBJ2-1; 13 positions match TRBD2. Sample: PBMCs or T cells enriched from blood (not recorded which). This receptor was obtained from a woman between 50 and 59 years old who had been exposed to COVID-19. The DNA of the CDR3 is TGTGCCACCAGTGACCACGCCGGGACTAGCGGGGCACCTGGGAATGAGCAGTTCTTC. It is translated as CATSDHAGTSGAPGNEQFF.